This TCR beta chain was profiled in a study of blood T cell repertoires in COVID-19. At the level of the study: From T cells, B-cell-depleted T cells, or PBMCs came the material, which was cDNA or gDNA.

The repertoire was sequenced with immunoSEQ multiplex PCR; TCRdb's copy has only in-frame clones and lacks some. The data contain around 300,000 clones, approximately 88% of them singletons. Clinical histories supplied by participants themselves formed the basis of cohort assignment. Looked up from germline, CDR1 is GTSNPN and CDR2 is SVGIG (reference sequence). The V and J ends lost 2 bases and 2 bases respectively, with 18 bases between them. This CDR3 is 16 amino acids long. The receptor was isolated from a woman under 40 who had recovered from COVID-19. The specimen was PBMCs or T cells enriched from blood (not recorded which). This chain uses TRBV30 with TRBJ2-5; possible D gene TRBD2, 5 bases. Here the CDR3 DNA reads TGTGCCTGGAGTTCCGGTGAGGGCCTCGGGCAAGAGACCCAGTACTTC. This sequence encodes CAWSSGEGLGQETQYF.